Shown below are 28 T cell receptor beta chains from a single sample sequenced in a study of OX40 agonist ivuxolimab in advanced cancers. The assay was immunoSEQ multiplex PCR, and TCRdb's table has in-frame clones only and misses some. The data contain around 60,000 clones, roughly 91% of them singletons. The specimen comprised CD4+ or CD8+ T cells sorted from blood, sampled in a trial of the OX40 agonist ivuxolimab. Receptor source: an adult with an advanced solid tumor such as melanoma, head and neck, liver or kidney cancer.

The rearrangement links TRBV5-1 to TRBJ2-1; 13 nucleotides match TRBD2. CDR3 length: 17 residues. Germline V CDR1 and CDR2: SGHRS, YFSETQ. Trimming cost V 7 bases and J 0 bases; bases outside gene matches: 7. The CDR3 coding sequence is TGCGCCAGCCGACTAGCGGGAGGTCCAAGCTCCTACAATGAGCAGTTCTTC. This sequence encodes CASRLAGGPSSYNEQFF.

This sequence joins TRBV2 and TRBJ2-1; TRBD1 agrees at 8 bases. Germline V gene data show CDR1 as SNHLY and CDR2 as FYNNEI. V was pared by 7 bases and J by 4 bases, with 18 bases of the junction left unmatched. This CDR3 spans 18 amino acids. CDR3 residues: CASKVLFRTGISYNEQFF. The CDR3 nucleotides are TGTGCCAGCAAAGTTCTCTTCAGGACAGGGATATCTTACAATGAGCAGTTCTTC.

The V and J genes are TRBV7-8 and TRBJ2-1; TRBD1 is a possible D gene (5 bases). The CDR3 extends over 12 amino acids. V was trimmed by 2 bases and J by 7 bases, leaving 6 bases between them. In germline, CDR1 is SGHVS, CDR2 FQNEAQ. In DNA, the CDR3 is TGTGCCAGCAGCTTACAGGGTAATGAGCAGTTCTTC. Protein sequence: CASSLQGNEQFF.

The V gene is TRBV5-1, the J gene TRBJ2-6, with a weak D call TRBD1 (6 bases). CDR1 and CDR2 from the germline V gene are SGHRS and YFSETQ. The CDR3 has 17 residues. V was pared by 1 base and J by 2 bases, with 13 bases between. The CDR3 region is CASSLNPQGTGANVLTF. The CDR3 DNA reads TGCGCCAGCAGCTTGAACCCCCAGGGGACTGGGGCCAACGTCCTGACTTTC.

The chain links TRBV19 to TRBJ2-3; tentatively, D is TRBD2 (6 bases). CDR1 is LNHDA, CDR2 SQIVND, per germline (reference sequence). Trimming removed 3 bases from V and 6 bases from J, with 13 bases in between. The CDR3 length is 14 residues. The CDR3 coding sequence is TGTGCCAGTAGTATCTCGCTAGCGAGGGATACGCAGTATTTT. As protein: CASSISLARDTQYF.

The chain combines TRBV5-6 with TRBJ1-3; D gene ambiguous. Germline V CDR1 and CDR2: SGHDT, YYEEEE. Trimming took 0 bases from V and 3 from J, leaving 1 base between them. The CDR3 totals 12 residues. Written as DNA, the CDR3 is TGTGCCAGCAGCTTGGTTGGAAACACCATATATTTT. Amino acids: CASSLVGNTIYF.

As DNA, the CDR3 is TGTGCCAGCAGCCAGCGGTCCCCCTACGAGCAGTACTTC. Translated, it gives CASSQRSPYEQYF. This chain links TRBV5-4 with TRBJ2-7; D might be TRBD2 (5 bases). CDR1 SGHNT and CDR2 YYREEE come from the germline V gene (reference sequence). The CDR3 has 13 amino acids. The V end was cut by 4 bases, the J end by 2 bases, with 10 bases between.

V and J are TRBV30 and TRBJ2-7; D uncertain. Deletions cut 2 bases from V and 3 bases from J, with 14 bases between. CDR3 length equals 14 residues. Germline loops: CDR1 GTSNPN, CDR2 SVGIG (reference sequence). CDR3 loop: CAWSPLGHRYEQYF. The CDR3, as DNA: TGTGCCTGGAGTCCTCTGGGCCATCGCTACGAGCAGTACTTC.

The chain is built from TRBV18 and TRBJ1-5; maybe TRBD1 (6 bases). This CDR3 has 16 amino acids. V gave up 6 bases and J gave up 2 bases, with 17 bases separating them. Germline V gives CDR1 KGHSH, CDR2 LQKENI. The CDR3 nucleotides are TGTGCCAGCTCCCTCTCGGGGGGCACGGGCAATCAGCCCCAGCATTTT. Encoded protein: CASSLSGGTGNQPQHF.

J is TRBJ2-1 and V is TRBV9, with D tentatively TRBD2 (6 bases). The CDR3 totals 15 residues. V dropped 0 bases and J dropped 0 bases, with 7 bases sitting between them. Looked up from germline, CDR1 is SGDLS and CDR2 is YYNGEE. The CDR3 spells CASSVGRGSYNEQFF. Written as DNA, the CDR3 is TGTGCCAGCAGCGTAGGGCGGGGCTCCTACAATGAGCAGTTCTTC. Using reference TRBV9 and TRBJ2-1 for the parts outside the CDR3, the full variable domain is DSGVTQTPKHLITATGQRVTLRCSPRSGDLSVYWYQQSLDQGLQFLIQYYNGEERAKGNILERFSAQQFPDLHSELNLSSLELGDSALYFCASSVGRGSYNEQFFGPGTRLTVL.

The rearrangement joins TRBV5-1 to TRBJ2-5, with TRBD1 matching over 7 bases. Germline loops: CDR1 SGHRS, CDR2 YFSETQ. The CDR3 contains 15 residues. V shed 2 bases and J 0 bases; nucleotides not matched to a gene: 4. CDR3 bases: TGCGCCAGCAGCTTTGGACAGGCCGACCAAGAGACCCAGTACTTC. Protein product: CASSFGQADQETQYF.

CDR3 coding DNA: TGTGCCTGGAGTGTAGGGACAGGGGGGAACACTGAAGCTTTCTTT. This sequence encodes CAWSVGTGGNTEAFF. The chain joins TRBV30 to TRBJ1-1, with 11 positions matching TRBD1. Germline CDR1 reads GTSNPN; CDR2 reads SVGIG (reference sequence). J gave up 1 base and V 0 bases, and 1 base lay outside the gene matches. The CDR3 runs 15 residues.

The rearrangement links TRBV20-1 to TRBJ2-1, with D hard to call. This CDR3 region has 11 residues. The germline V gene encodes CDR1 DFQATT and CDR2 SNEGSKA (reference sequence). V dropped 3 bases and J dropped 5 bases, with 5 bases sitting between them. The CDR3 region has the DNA TGCAGTGCTAGGACCCACAATGAGCAGTTCTTC. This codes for CSARTHNEQFF.

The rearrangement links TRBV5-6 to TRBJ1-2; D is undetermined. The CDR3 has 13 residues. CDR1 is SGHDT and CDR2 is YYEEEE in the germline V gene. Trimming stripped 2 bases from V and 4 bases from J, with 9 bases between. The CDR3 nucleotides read TGTGCCAGCAGCTTTGGAGGGAGCTATGGCTACACCTTC. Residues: CASSFGGSYGYTF.

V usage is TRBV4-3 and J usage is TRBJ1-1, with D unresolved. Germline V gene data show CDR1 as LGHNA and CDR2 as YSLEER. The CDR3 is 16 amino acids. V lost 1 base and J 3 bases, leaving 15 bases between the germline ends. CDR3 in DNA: TGCGCCAGCAGCCAAGTCGTGGGAAGTTCGTACACTGAAGCTTTCTTT. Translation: CASSQVVGSSYTEAFF.

This CDR3 is CASSVAGGVQETQYF. The DNA of the CDR3 is TGCGCCAGCAGTGTAGCAGGGGGGGTCCAAGAGACCCAGTACTTC. The genes are TRBV10-2 and TRBJ2-5, with D perhaps given as TRBD1 or TRBD2 (7 bases each). Germline V lookup: CDR1 WSHSY, CDR2 SAAADI. The V and J ends lost 4 bases and 1 base respectively, with 13 bases between them. This CDR3 region has 15 residues.

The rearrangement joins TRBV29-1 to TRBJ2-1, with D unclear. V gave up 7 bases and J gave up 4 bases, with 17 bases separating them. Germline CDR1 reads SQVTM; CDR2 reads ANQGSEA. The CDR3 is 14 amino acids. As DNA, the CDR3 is TGCAGCGCCCGATCCGAGTACGGGTACAATGAGCAGTTCTTC. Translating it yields CSARSEYGYNEQFF.

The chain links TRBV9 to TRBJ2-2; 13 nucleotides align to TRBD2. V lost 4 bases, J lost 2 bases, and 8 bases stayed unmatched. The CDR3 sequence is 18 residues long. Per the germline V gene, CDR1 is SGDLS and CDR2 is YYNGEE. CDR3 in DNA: TGTGCCAGCAGCAAACGGACTAGCGGGGGCCTTAACACCGGGGAGCTGTTTTTT. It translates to CASSKRTSGGLNTGELFF.

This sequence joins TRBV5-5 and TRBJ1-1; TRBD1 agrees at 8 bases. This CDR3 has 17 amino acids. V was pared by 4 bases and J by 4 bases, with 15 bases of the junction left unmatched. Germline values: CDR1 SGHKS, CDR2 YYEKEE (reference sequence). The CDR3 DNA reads TGTGCCAGCAGCCGAGGCCAGGGGGCTGTTGCAGGCACTGAAGCTTTCTTT. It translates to CASSRGQGAVAGTEAFF. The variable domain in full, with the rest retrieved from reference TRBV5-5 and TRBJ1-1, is DAGVTQSPTHLIKTRGQQVTLRCSPISGHKSVSWYQQVLGQGPQFIFQYYEKEERGRGNFPDRFSARQFPNYSSELNVNALLLGDSALYLCASSRGQGAVAGTEAFFGQGTRLTVV.

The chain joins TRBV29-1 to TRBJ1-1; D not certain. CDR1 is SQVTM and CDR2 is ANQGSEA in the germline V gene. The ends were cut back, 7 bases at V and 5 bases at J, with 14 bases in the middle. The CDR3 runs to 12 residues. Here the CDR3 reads CSAAPSVTEAFF. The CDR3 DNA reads TGCAGCGCGGCGCCGTCGGTAACTGAAGCTTTCTTT.

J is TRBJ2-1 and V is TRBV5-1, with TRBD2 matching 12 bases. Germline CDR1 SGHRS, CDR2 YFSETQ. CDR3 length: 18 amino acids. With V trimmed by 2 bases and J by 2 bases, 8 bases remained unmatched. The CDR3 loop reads CASSFQTSGRRTYNEQFF. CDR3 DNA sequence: TGCGCCAGCAGCTTCCAGACTAGCGGGAGACGCACCTACAATGAGCAGTTCTTC. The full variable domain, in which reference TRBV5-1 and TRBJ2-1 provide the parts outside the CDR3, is KAGVTQTPRYLIKTRGQQVTLSCSPISGHRSVSWYQQTPGQGLQFLFEYFSETQRNKGNFPGRFSGRQFSNSRSEMNVSTLELGDSALYLCASSFQTSGRRTYNEQFFGPGTRLTVL.

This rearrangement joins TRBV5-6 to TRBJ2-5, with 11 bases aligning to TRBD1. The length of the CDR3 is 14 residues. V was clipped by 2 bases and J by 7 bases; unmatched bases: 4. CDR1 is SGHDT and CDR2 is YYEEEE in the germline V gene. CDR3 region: CASSFGTGGGTQYF. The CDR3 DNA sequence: TGTGCCAGCAGCTTTGGGACAGGGGGTGGGACCCAGTACTTC.

CDR3: CASSLPGRSGANVLTF. In nucleotides, the CDR3 is TGTGCCAGCAGCTTGCCAGGTAGATCTGGGGCCAACGTCCTGACTTTC. The chain recombines TRBV5-8 with TRBJ2-6; no reliable D call. Per germline, CDR1 SGHTS and CDR2 YDEGEE. This CDR3 region has 16 residues. The V gene lost 1 base and the J gene lost 1 base, with 9 bases spanning the gap.

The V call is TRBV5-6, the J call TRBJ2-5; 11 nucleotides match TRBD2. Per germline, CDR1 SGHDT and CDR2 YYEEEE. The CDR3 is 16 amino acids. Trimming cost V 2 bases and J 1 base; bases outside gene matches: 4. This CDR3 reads CASSLRLAGSQETQYF. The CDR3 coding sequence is TGTGCCAGCAGCTTACGACTAGCGGGGAGCCAAGAGACCCAGTACTTC.

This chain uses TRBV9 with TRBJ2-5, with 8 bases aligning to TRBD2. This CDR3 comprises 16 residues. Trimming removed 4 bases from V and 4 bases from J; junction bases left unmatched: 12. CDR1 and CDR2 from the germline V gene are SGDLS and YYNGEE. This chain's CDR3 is CASSPSPAGGGETQYF. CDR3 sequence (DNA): TGTGCCAGCAGCCCCTCCCCGGCGGGGGGCGGAGAGACCCAGTACTTC.

CDR3 residues: CASSEGGATGELFF. The CDR3 coding sequence is TGCGCCAGCAGTGAGGGGGGGGCCACCGGGGAGCTGTTTTTT. This chain links TRBV10-1 with TRBJ2-2; TRBD2 might be the D (7 bases). CDR1 and CDR2 (germline): WNHNN, SYGVQD (reference sequence). The CDR3 loop spans 14 amino acids. V was shortened by 2 bases and J by 4 bases, with 8 bases between the two germline ends.

The CDR3 sequence is CASSVGRDSNQPQHF. In DNA form, the CDR3 reads TGTGCCAGCAGCGTGGGCCGAGATAGCAATCAGCCCCAGCATTTT. The rearrangement uses TRBV9 and TRBJ1-5; D ambiguous. Per germline, CDR1 SGDLS and CDR2 YYNGEE. V lost 2 bases to trimming and J lost 0 bases, with 9 bases between them. This CDR3 comprises 15 residues.

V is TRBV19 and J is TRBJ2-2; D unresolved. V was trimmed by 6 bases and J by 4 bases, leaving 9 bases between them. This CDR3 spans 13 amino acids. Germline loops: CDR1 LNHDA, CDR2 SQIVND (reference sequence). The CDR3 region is CASRPGLTGELFF. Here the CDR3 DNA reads TGTGCCAGTAGGCCCGGCCTCACCGGGGAGCTGTTTTTT.